Following are 23 T cell receptor beta chains from one sample sequenced in a study of blood T cell repertoires in COVID-19. Assay: immunoSEQ multiplex PCR; the TCRdb copy retains only in-frame clones and omits some. Altogether 250,000 to 300,000 clones are present, about 89% being singletons, with the ten largest covering under 2.5%. The source material was peripheral blood. Receptor source: a man in his fifties or sixties with acute or convalescent COVID-19.

V gene TRBV4-2 combines with J gene TRBJ1-2; D ambiguous. The germline gives CDR1 LGHNA, CDR2 YNFKEQ. CDR3 length equals 14 residues. Deletions cut 0 bases from V and 8 bases from J, with 13 bases between. The CDR3 is CASSQDRALRGYTF. Here the CDR3 DNA reads TGTGCCAGCAGCCAAGATCGTGCCCTGCGGGGCTACACCTTC.

This clone has only one observation. The chain uses TRBV30 and TRBJ2-1; D not resolved. The germline gives CDR1 GTSNPN, CDR2 SVGIG (reference sequence). Trimming removed 0 bases at V and 7 bases at J, with 13 bases between. The CDR3 is made up of 14 amino acids. CDR3 in DNA: TGTGCCTGGAGTGTACCCTACCGCAATAATGAGCAGTTCTTC. Amino acid sequence: CAWSVPYRNNEQFF.

This chain uses TRBV12-3 or TRBV12-4 with TRBJ2-5; D is undetermined. The CDR3 spans 11 residues. V was trimmed by 2 bases and J by 5 bases, leaving 3 bases between them. The CDR3 sequence is CASSLLETQYF. Here the CDR3 DNA reads TGTGCCAGCAGTTTACTGGAGACCCAGTACTTC.

The chain is built from TRBV11-1 and TRBJ1-6; TRBD1 might be the D (6 bases). V was shortened by 5 bases and J by 13 bases, with 12 bases between the two germline ends. The CDR3 is 12 amino acids. Per the germline V gene, CDR1 is SGHAT and CDR2 is FQDESV (reference sequence). The CDR3 here is CASSHDRRPLHF. The DNA of the CDR3 is TGTGCCAGCAGCCACGACAGGCGGCCCCTCCACTTT.

V is TRBV24-1 and J is TRBJ2-1; TRBD1 aligns across 7 bases. With 2 bases clipped from V and 0 bases from J, the junction kept 3 bases outside the gene matches. The CDR3 is made up of 16 amino acids. The germline gives CDR1 KGHDR, CDR2 SFDVKD. The CDR3 bases are TGTGCCACCAGTGATTCGACAGGGAGCTCCTACAATGAGCAGTTCTTC. This sequence encodes CATSDSTGSSYNEQFF.

This clone appeared once. This chain links TRBV5-1 with TRBJ2-3; tentatively, D is TRBD2 (7 bases). V lost 0 bases and J 3 bases, leaving 17 bases between the germline ends. This CDR3 spans 17 amino acids. CDR1 is SGHRS and CDR2 is YFSETQ in the germline V gene. CDR3 amino acids: CASSLEFRGAGTDTQYF. The CDR3 bases are TGCGCCAGCAGCTTGGAGTTCCGGGGGGCCGGGACAGATACGCAGTATTTT.

This chain connects TRBV30 to TRBJ1-2; D may be TRBD1 (5 bases). The CDR3 loop spans 15 amino acids. Germline values: CDR1 GTSNPN, CDR2 SVGIG (reference sequence). Trimming took 5 bases from V and 5 from J, leaving 21 bases between them. CDR3: CAWEGPGDFYYGYTF. As DNA, the CDR3 is TGTGCCTGGGAGGGGCCTGGAGATTTTTATTATGGCTACACCTTC.

The CDR3 bases are TGTGCCAGCAGCCAAGATCAGGCAGCACCTCGGCCCCAGCATTTT. Its translation is CASSQDQAAPRPQHF. The chain is built from TRBV3-1 (or the pseudogene TRBV3-2) and TRBJ1-5; D gene ambiguous. The CDR3 has 15 amino acids. V lost 0 bases, J lost 9 bases, and 15 bases lay in between. The germline V gene encodes CDR1 LGHDT and CDR2 YNNKEL (reference sequence).

The genes are TRBV2 and TRBJ2-3, with 7 positions matching TRBD2. This CDR3 is 16 amino acids long. Per germline, CDR1 SNHLY and CDR2 FYNNEI. The ends lost 4 bases at V and 0 bases at J; junction bases unmatched: 7. As DNA, the CDR3 is TGTGCCAGCAGTGCTGAGGGAGGGGCTAGCACAGATACGCAGTATTTT. This gives the protein CASSAEGGASTDTQYF.

The chain employs TRBV12-5 and TRBJ2-3, with 9 bases aligning to TRBD1. The CDR3 consists of 15 residues. V shed 1 base and J 5 bases; nucleotides not matched to a gene: 4. Germline lookup yields CDR1 LGHNT and CDR2 FRNRAP. The CDR3 spells CASGLAGQGLDTQYF. The CDR3 DNA sequence: TGTGCTAGTGGTTTGGCCGGACAGGGGCTAGATACGCAGTATTTT.

V is TRBV4-1 and J is TRBJ1-5, with D possibly matching TRBD1 (5 bases). The germline CDR1 and CDR2 sequences are MGHRA and YSYEKL. The germline V and J ends were trimmed by 0 bases and 6 bases, with 12 bases remaining between them. This CDR3 has 15 residues. DNA for the CDR3: TGCGCCAGCAGCCAAGATCACAGGATAAGTCAGCCCCAGCATTTT. It codes for CASSQDHRISQPQHF.

The V gene is TRBV9, the J gene TRBJ1-2, with D tentatively TRBD1 (6 bases). Deletions cut 4 bases from V and 2 bases from J, with 18 bases between. Germline loops: CDR1 SGDLS, CDR2 YYNGEE. The length of the CDR3 is 16 residues. DNA of the CDR3: TGTGCCAGCAGCCCGTTGGGGGCAGAGAGGAACTATGGCTACACCTTC. As protein: CASSPLGAERNYGYTF.

The chain couples TRBV12-3 or TRBV12-4 to TRBJ1-6; D is unresolved. The CDR3 contains 12 residues. Trimming left V 10 bases short and J 6 bases short, with 10 bases between. The CDR3 here is CATSGVNSPLHF. The CDR3 nucleotides read TGTGCCACATCGGGAGTTAATTCACCCCTCCACTTT.

The chain joins TRBV7-8 to TRBJ2-1; 7 positions match TRBD1. CDR1 and CDR2 (germline): SGHVS, FQNEAQ. The CDR3 spans 16 residues. Unmatched junction bases numbered 8, after V lost 4 bases and J lost 2 bases. CDR3: CASSSIGTATYNEQFF. DNA for the CDR3: TGTGCCAGCAGCTCTATCGGGACAGCCACCTACAATGAGCAGTTCTTC.

J is TRBJ1-2 and V is TRBV5-1; D is unclear. This CDR3 has 17 residues. Trimming left V 5 bases short and J 2 bases short, with 22 bases between. From germline, CDR1 is SGHRS and CDR2 YFSETQ. Written as DNA, the CDR3 is TGCGCCAGCAGACTTTCACTGGGCCTTACAGAAAACTATGGCTACACCTTC. Its protein product is CASRLSLGLTENYGYTF.

The chain combines TRBV16 with TRBJ2-7, with 10 positions matching TRBD1. The germline V gene has CDR1 KGHSY and CDR2 FQNENV. The CDR3 totals 15 residues. Trimming at V came to 4 bases and at J to 4 bases, leaving 7 bases not matched to a gene. CDR3 sequence (DNA): TGTGCCAGCAGCCCCCCGGGACAGGGGTGGTACGAGCAGTACTTC. This gives the protein CASSPPGQGWYEQYF.

The chain couples TRBV4-1 to TRBJ2-3; tentatively, D is TRBD1 (5 bases). Germline V gives CDR1 MGHRA, CDR2 YSYEKL. This CDR3 region has 13 residues. V was cut by 3 bases and J by 3 bases, with 7 bases left in between. Here the CDR3 reads CASSHQGTDTQYF. The CDR3, as DNA: TGCGCCAGCAGCCATCAGGGTACAGATACGCAGTATTTT.

The chain uses TRBV19 and TRBJ1-1; 8 nucleotides align to TRBD1. With 5 bases clipped from V and 4 bases from J, the junction kept 9 bases outside the gene matches. The CDR3 extends over 15 amino acids. Germline CDR1 and CDR2: LNHDA and SQIVND (reference sequence). CDR3 loop: CASSASPGTGTEAFF. The CDR3 DNA follows: TGTGCCAGTAGTGCCTCCCCCGGGACAGGCACTGAAGCTTTCTTT.

The V gene is TRBV9, the J gene TRBJ2-7; 9 bases line up with TRBD1. Germline CDR1 is SGDLS and CDR2 is YYNGEE. The CDR3 consists of 14 residues. The ends lost 4 bases at V and 3 bases at J; junction bases unmatched: 5. This chain's CDR3 is CASSTGQGGYEQYF. The CDR3 nucleotides read TGTGCCAGCAGCACGGGACAGGGAGGCTACGAGCAGTACTTC. The full variable domain, completed using reference TRBV9 and TRBJ2-7, is DSGVTQTPKHLITATGQRVTLRCSPRSGDLSVYWYQQSLDQGLQFLIQYYNGEERAKGNILERFSAQQFPDLHSELNLSSLELGDSALYFCASSTGQGGYEQYFGPGTRLTVT.

This chain links TRBV7-9 with TRBJ1-1; unclear D gene. CDR3 length equals 13 residues. Germline CDR1 reads SEHNR; CDR2 reads FQNEAQ (reference sequence). Trimming pared 5 bases from V and 4 bases from J, leaving 11 bases between. The CDR3 bases are TGTGCCAGCAGCCGCTCGGGTGGCACTGAAGCTTTCTTT. Translating gives CASSRSGGTEAFF.

J is TRBJ2-7 and V is TRBV5-5, with 11 nucleotides matching TRBD1. Germline V gene data show CDR1 as SGHKS and CDR2 as YYEKEE (reference sequence). V was pared by 3 bases and J by 2 bases, with 7 bases of the junction left unmatched. The length of the CDR3 is 16 residues. CDR3 in DNA: TGTGCCAGCAGCTGGGGTTCGGGACAGGGGGCCTACGAGCAGTACTTC. Encoded protein: CASSWGSGQGAYEQYF. Full variable domain (outside the CDR3, taken from reference TRBV5-5 and TRBJ2-7): DAGVTQSPTHLIKTRGQQVTLRCSPISGHKSVSWYQQVLGQGPQFIFQYYEKEERGRGNFPDRFSARQFPNYSSELNVNALLLGDSALYLCASSWGSGQGAYEQYFGPGTRLTVT.

Comments on this clone: A junction end diverges from the germline sequence, so it may reflect a read error. The gene calls are TRBV7-7 and TRBJ2-5; D is undetermined. Per germline, CDR1 SSHAT and CDR2 FNYEAQ (reference sequence). The CDR3 consists of 13 residues. CDR3: CASSLSVEETQYF. CDR3 bases: TGTGCTAGCAGCTTAAGCGTAGAAGAGACCCAGTACTTC.

The V call is TRBV18, the J call TRBJ2-5; no definite D call. The CDR3 extends over 15 amino acids. Germline V lookup: CDR1 KGHSH, CDR2 LQKENI. V lost 1 base to trimming and J lost 7 bases, with 16 bases between them. CDR3 loop: CASSPRYDFKSTQYF. DNA of the CDR3: TGTGCCAGCTCACCACGATACGACTTCAAGTCGACCCAGTACTTC.